Following are 5 T cell receptor beta chains from one sample sequenced in a study of shared clonotypes between healthy human individuals. This table comes from immunoSEQ multiplex PCR, and its TCRdb copy is limited to in-frame clones, with some not included. This sample yields around 320,000 clones, of which roughly 84% are seen a single time; 16% belongs to the top ten. Specimen: memory CD8+ T cells sorted from blood. Subset of the sample: CD45RO+ cells pooled with CCR7-negative TemRA cells. These receptors all come from a man between 18 and 35 years old in good health.

This clone has more than one count but fewer than ten. V is TRBV19 and J is TRBJ1-6, with a tentative D call TRBD1 (5 bases). CDR3 length: 13 residues. Germline loops: CDR1 LNHDA, CDR2 SQIVND (reference sequence). Trimming stripped 6 bases from V and 9 bases from J, with 12 bases between. Here the CDR3 reads CASSPRGVSPLHF. The CDR3 DNA is TGTGCCAGTAGCCCCCGAGGGGTTTCACCCCTCCACTTT.

The rearrangement links TRBV30 to TRBJ2-2; possibly TRBD2 for D (5 bases). The ends were cut back, 0 bases at V and 5 bases at J, with 13 bases in the middle. Germline V CDR1 and CDR2: GTSNPN, SVGIG (reference sequence). This CDR3 comprises 15 residues. CDR3 coding DNA: TGTGCCTGGAGTGTATCGGGGTGGGTTACCGGGGAGCTGTTTTTT. Its translation: CAWSVSGWVTGELFF.

The chain uses TRBV7-2 and TRBJ2-1; 10 bases are a match to TRBD2. The CDR3 length is 15 residues. Germline V gene data show CDR1 as SGHTA and CDR2 as FQGNSA. J lost 8 bases, V lost 2 bases, and 6 bases had no gene match. CDR3 residues: CASSLNGLAGDEQFF. As DNA, the CDR3 is TGTGCCAGCAGCTTAAATGGTCTAGCGGGAGATGAGCAGTTCTTC.

The CDR3 sequence: CASSPGPGAKNIQYF. In nucleotides, the CDR3 is TGTGCCAGCAGCCCAGGACCGGGGGCAAAAAACATTCAGTACTTC. This chain uses TRBV7-3 with TRBJ2-4; the D gene could be TRBD1 or TRBD2 (6 bases each). CDR3 length: 15 residues. Trimming cost V 5 bases and J 4 bases, with 15 bases left between them. In germline, CDR1 is SGHTA, CDR2 FQGTGA.

This sequence joins TRBV7-2 and TRBJ2-1, with 11 bases fitting TRBD2. Germline trimming cut 6 bases from V and 6 bases from J; bases unmatched to any gene: 4. CDR1 SGHTA and CDR2 FQGNSA come from the germline V gene. This CDR3 has 14 amino acids. The CDR3 spells CASRLAGEINEQFF. Written as DNA, the CDR3 is TGTGCCAGCAGACTAGCGGGAGAGATCAATGAGCAGTTCTTC.